This T cell receptor (beta chain) came from a study of T cell responses to AZD1222 COVID-19 vaccine. Looked up from germline, CDR1 is MNHEY and CDR2 is SMNVEV (reference sequence). Germline trimming cut 3 bases from V and 5 bases from J; bases unmatched to any gene: 3. This CDR3 comprises 13 residues. TCRdb's copy holds only in-frame clones and misses some; the assay was immunoSEQ multiplex PCR. The sample carries roughly 200,000 clones, approximately 91% recorded once. V and J are TRBV27 and TRBJ1-2; 7 positions match TRBD1. The material was peripheral blood, obtained 28 days after the second AZD1222 dose. The TCR originated in an adult who received the AZD1222 COVID-19 vaccine. The CDR3 nucleotides read TGTGCCAGCAGTTTCGCAGGGGGATATGGCTACACCTTC. Amino acids: CASSFAGGYGYTF.